Shown below are 22 T cell receptor beta chains from a single sample sequenced in a study of cytomegalovirus exposure and HLA in healthy donors. PCR was performed using 60 Vbeta and 13 Jbeta primers. The data were produced by immunoSEQ multiplex PCR, yet TCRdb's version contains in-frame clones alone and is incomplete. The sample contains 82,000 or so clones, over 9% of which appear only once. Sequencing was carried out using PBMCs. The receptors stem from a man aged 55 to 70 in good health and CMV-seropositive.

There are a few counts of this clone. J is TRBJ2-7 and V is TRBV19; 14 bases fit TRBD2. With 5 bases clipped from V and 0 bases from J, the junction kept 0 bases outside the gene matches. The CDR3 extends over 15 amino acids. CDR1 is LNHDA and CDR2 is SQIVND in the germline V gene (reference sequence). CDR3 amino acids: CASSGTSGSSYEQYF. The CDR3 nucleotides are TGTGCCAGTAGTGGGACTAGCGGGAGCTCCTACGAGCAGTACTTC.

The V gene is TRBV10-3, the J gene TRBJ2-5; TRBD2 is a possible D gene (6 bases). With 1 base removed from V and 4 bases from J, the gap between germline ends came to 10 bases. Germline V gene data show CDR1 as ENHRY and CDR2 as SYGVKD. The CDR3 runs to 14 residues. DNA for the CDR3: TGTGCCATCAGTGAGTGGGGAGGATCAGAGACCCAGTACTTC. Residues: CAISEWGGSETQYF.

V is TRBV7-2 and J is TRBJ2-5, with TRBD2 identical over 8 bases. V gave up 7 bases and J gave up 5 bases; unmatched junction bases: 9. This CDR3 has 14 residues. The germline V gene has CDR1 SGHTA and CDR2 FQGNSA. The CDR3 spells CASTPAGAQETQYF. DNA of the CDR3: TGTGCCAGCACCCCAGCGGGGGCGCAGGAGACCCAGTACTTC. Drawing the rest from reference TRBV7-2 and TRBJ2-5, the complete variable domain is GAGVSQSPSNKVTEKGKDVELRCDPISGHTALYWYRQSLGQGLEFLIYFQGNSAPDKSGLPSDRFSAERTGGSVSTLTIQRTQQEDSAVYLCASTPAGAQETQYFGPGTRLLVL.

This clone was counted only a few times. This chain links TRBV5-1 with TRBJ1-2; D might be TRBD1 (5 bases). The germline V and J ends were trimmed by 0 bases and 0 bases, with 6 bases remaining between them. Per germline, CDR1 SGHRS and CDR2 YFSETQ. The CDR3 runs 14 residues. DNA for the CDR3: TGCGCCAGCAGCTTGGGGACAACTAACTATGGCTACACCTTC. Amino acid sequence: CASSLGTTNYGYTF.

This clone was counted between two and nine times. The CDR3 DNA reads TGTGCCAGCAGCCTAAGGAAGAATAGCGGTGCCTACGAGCAGTACGTC. It translates to CASSLRKNSGAYEQYV. J is TRBJ2-7 and V is TRBV13; perhaps TRBD2 as D (6 bases). The CDR3 is 16 amino acids. Germline CDR1 and CDR2: PRHDT and FYEKMQ (reference sequence). Trimming took off 5 bases at V and 2 bases at J, with 19 bases between the two ends.

The V and J genes are TRBV5-1 and TRBJ2-2, with D tentatively TRBD1 (5 bases). Germline V CDR1 and CDR2: SGHRS, YFSETQ. CDR3 length: 15 residues. V shed 5 bases and J shed 0 bases, with 11 bases lying between them. The CDR3 DNA reads as TGCGCCAGCAGGGTGACAGCAGCGAACACCGGGGAGCTGTTTTTT. Its translation is CASRVTAANTGELFF.

This chain uses TRBV2 with TRBJ1-1; D gene unclear. Germline assignment: CDR1 SNHLY and CDR2 FYNNEI. V lost 6 bases and J 0 bases, leaving 11 bases between the germline ends. The CDR3 totals 14 residues. The CDR3 region is CASREDPLNTEAFF. In nucleotides, the CDR3 is TGTGCCAGCAGGGAGGACCCCCTGAACACTGAAGCTTTCTTT.

The J gene is TRBJ2-3, the V gene TRBV18; possible D gene TRBD1, 5 bases. Germline V lookup: CDR1 KGHSH, CDR2 LQKENI. This CDR3 comprises 14 residues. V lost 2 bases, J lost 6 bases, and 12 bases lay in between. CDR3 sequence: CASSPGATVDTQYF. CDR3 coding DNA: TGTGCCAGCTCACCAGGGGCGACGGTGGATACGCAGTATTTT.

This clone was counted between two and nine times. This rearrangement joins TRBV30 to TRBJ1-1; a weak D match, TRBD1 (5 bases). Trimming took 3 bases from V and 5 from J, leaving 22 bases between them. This CDR3 has 16 residues. Germline loops: CDR1 GTSNPN, CDR2 SVGIG (reference sequence). The CDR3 DNA is TGTGCCTGGAGAAAACCCCCTTTAGACAGTGGGACTGAAGCTTTCTTT. It encodes CAWRKPPLDSGTEAFF.

This clone has a count of ten or more. The chain recombines TRBV9 with TRBJ2-2, with a possible D match to TRBD2 (6 bases). V was shortened by 4 bases and J by 5 bases, with 12 bases between the two germline ends. The CDR3 totals 14 residues. CDR1 is SGDLS, CDR2 YYNGEE, per germline. The CDR3 sequence is CASSNGSGTGELFF. The CDR3 bases are TGTGCCAGCAGCAACGGGAGTGGGACCGGGGAGCTGTTTTTT.

The chain is built from TRBV11-2 and TRBJ2-4; TRBD1 matches 8 bases. The J segment lost 0 bases and the V segment lost 4 bases, leaving 2 bases of the junction unmatched. Germline lookup yields CDR1 SGHAT and CDR2 FQNNGV. The CDR3 extends over 15 amino acids. The CDR3 coding sequence is TGTGCCAGCAGCTCCAGGGGGCTAGCCAAAAACATTCAGTACTTC. Amino acids: CASSSRGLAKNIQYF. Complete variable domain (other parts from reference TRBV11-2 and TRBJ2-4): EAGVAQSPRYKIIEKRQSVAFWCNPISGHATLYWYQQILGQGPKLLIQFQNNGVVDDSQLPKDRFSAERLKGVDSTLKIQPAKLEDSAVYLCASSSRGLAKNIQYFGAGTRLSVL.

The table lists this clone with a few counts. The chain links TRBV14 to TRBJ2-3, with TRBD2 identical over 8 bases. The V gene end was trimmed by 0 bases and the J gene end by 1 base; junction bases not matched to a gene: 12. Germline V lookup: CDR1 SGHDN, CDR2 FVKESK. The CDR3 length is 19 residues. Here the CDR3 DNA reads TGTGCCAGCAGCCAAGAGAACACCCTCTCCGGGAGGGGCACAGATACGCAGTATTTT. The encoded protein is CASSQENTLSGRGTDTQYF. Full variable domain (remainder filled in from reference TRBV14 and TRBJ2-3): EAGVTQFPSHSVIEKGQTVTLRCDPISGHDNLYWYRRVMGKEIKFLLHFVKESKQDESGMPNNRFLAERTGGTYSTLKVQPAELEDSGVYFCASSQENTLSGRGTDTQYFGPGTRLTVL.

The chain is built from TRBV10-3 and TRBJ1-4; D call uncertain. The V and J ends lost 11 bases and 4 bases respectively, with 8 bases between them. The CDR3 consists of 11 residues. The V gene's germline CDR1 is ENHRY and CDR2 SYGVKD. The CDR3 DNA is TGTGCCGCCGCCAGTAATGAAAAACTGTTTTTT. Amino acid sequence: CAAASNEKLFF.

This clone was observed a handful of times. The V gene is TRBV7-6, the J gene TRBJ2-1, with D possibly being TRBD2 (6 bases). V lost 5 bases to trimming and J lost 2 bases, with 13 bases between them. The CDR3 has 15 residues. The germline gives CDR1 SGHVS, CDR2 FNYEAQ. Here the CDR3 reads CASSLASATYNEQFF. As DNA, the CDR3 is TGTGCCAGCAGCCTTGCTAGCGCTACCTACAATGAGCAGTTCTTC.

J is TRBJ1-5 and V is TRBV19, with TRBD1 identical over 10 bases. With V trimmed by 7 bases and J by 3 bases, 9 bases remained unmatched. The CDR3 contains 16 residues. Germline values: CDR1 LNHDA, CDR2 SQIVND (reference sequence). The CDR3 DNA reads TGTGCCAGTATCTCCCTGGGACAGGGGAACAATCAGCCCCAGCATTTT. The encoded protein is CASISLGQGNNQPQHF.

This chain uses TRBV25-1 with TRBJ2-7; D is perhaps TRBD2 (5 bases). The V gene's germline CDR1 is MGHDK and CDR2 SYGVNS. The CDR3 totals 17 residues. The ends were cut back, 7 bases at V and 3 bases at J, with 25 bases in the middle. CDR3 nucleotides: TGTGCCAGCACCAACGGGAAAAGGGAAGTTAAGGGCTACGAGCAGTACGTC. Its protein product is CASTNGKREVKGYEQYV.

The table lists this clone with a few counts. The V gene is TRBV9, the J gene TRBJ2-7; D remains unclear. Germline loops: CDR1 SGDLS, CDR2 YYNGEE. CDR3 size: 12 residues. The ends were cut back, 3 bases at V and 3 bases at J, with 7 bases in the middle. The CDR3 region has the DNA TGTGCCAGCAGCGCCCAAAACTACGAGCAGTACGTC. Its translation: CASSAQNYEQYV.

The J gene is TRBJ2-5, the V gene TRBV5-4, with 10 bases fitting TRBD2. Germline CDR1 and CDR2: SGHNT and YYREEE (reference sequence). With V trimmed by 4 bases and J by 0 bases, 3 bases remained unmatched. The CDR3 has 15 amino acids. CDR3 sequence reads: CASSHLAGDQETQYF. The CDR3 nucleotides are TGTGCCAGCAGCCACCTAGCGGGGGACCAAGAGACCCAGTACTTC.

V usage is TRBV5-1 and J usage is TRBJ2-2, with 7 bases identical to TRBD2. The length of the CDR3 is 15 residues. The junction had 9 bases not matched to a gene; V was cut back by 4 bases and J by 6 bases. CDR1 is SGHRS, CDR2 YFSETQ, per germline. This CDR3 reads CASSPLGGDAGELFF. The CDR3 region has the DNA TGCGCCAGCAGCCCCCTTGGGGGGGACGCCGGGGAGCTGTTTTTT.

There are a few counts of this clone. Other DNA sequences of this sample code for an identical CDR3. CDR3 sequence (DNA): TGTGCCAGCAGGGAAGGGACAGGCCCCGGGAATGAGCAGTTCTTC. Amino acids: CASREGTGPGNEQFF. V gene TRBV28 combines with J gene TRBJ2-1, with TRBD1 matching over 8 bases. The germline gives CDR1 MDHEN, CDR2 SYDVKM. J lost 7 bases, V lost 6 bases, and 11 bases had no gene match. The CDR3 has 15 residues.

A few counts support this clone. V usage is TRBV4-1 and J usage is TRBJ2-3; 9 bases are shared with TRBD2. Losses at the gene ends were 6 bases for V and 4 bases for J; bases not matched to a gene: 8. The CDR3 has 15 amino acids. CDR1 and CDR2 from the germline V gene are MGHRA and YSYEKL. The CDR3 here is CASSDMAGGADTQYF. The DNA of the CDR3 is TGCGCCAGCAGTGACATGGCGGGAGGGGCAGATACGCAGTATTTT.

This clone was detected a few times. This chain uses TRBV25-1 with TRBJ2-3; perhaps TRBD2 as D (6 bases). The CDR3 loop spans 16 amino acids. Germline V gives CDR1 MGHDK, CDR2 SYGVNS. Trimming removed 7 bases at V and 3 bases at J, with 20 bases between. The CDR3 DNA sequence: TGTGCCAGCACTCTTCGGTCAGCGGGTGAGACAGATACGCAGTATTTT. This gives the protein CASTLRSAGETDTQYF.